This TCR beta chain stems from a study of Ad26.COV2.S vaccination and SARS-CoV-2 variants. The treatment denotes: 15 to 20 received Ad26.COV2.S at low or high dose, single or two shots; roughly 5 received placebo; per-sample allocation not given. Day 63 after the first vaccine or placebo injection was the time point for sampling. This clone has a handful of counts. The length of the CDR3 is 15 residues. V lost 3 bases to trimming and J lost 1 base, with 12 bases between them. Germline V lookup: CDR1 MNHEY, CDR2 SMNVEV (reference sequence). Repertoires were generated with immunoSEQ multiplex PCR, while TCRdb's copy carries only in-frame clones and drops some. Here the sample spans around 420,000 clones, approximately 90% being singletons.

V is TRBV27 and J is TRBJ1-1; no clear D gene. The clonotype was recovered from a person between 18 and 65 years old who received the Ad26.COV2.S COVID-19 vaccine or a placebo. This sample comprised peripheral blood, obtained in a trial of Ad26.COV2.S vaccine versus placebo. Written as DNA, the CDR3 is TGTGCCAGCAGTTTGACACAACGAAGGAACACTGAAGCTTTCTTT. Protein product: CASSLTQRRNTEAFF.